This is a list of T cell receptor beta chains from one sample in a study of OX40 agonist ivuxolimab in advanced cancers. TCRdb's table, derived via immunoSEQ multiplex PCR, lists solely in-frame clones and lacks some. The sample shows tens of thousands of clones, around 86% of them seen only once. The sequences come from CD4+ or CD8+ T cells sorted from blood, collected in a trial of the OX40 agonist ivuxolimab. Source of these receptors: an adult with an advanced solid tumor such as melanoma, head and neck, liver or kidney cancer. Both conserved end residues are part of each CDR3. The D gene is left open where the match is weak. Part of the rows lack a size; the others show once, few, many or a class for expanded clones.

J gene	clone size	V gene	D gene	CDR3 DNA	CDR3 protein
TRBJ2-3	-	TRBV4-1	TRBD2	TGCGCCAGCAGCCAAGTATCGTTCGCGGGAGGAAGAGATACGCAGTATTTT	CASSQVSFAGGRDTQYF
TRBJ1-1	-	TRBV7-7	-	TGTGCCAGCAGCTTAGCCACGGGGACTGAAGCTTTCTTT	CASSLATGTEAFF
TRBJ2-2	-	TRBV19	-	TGTGCCAGTAGTAGCAGACAGGACACCGGGGAGCTGTTTTTT	CASSSRQDTGELFF
TRBJ2-3	once	TRBV30	TRBD2	TGTGCCTGGACAAGCGGGGGTTTGTATACGCAGTATTTT	CAWTSGGLYTQYF
TRBJ1-5	-	TRBV28	-	TGTGCCAGCAGTCGATCGGACCGCAATCAGCCCCAGCATTTT	CASSRSDRNQPQHF
TRBJ1-5	once	TRBV28	-	TGTGCCAGCAGTTTAGGTCAGCAGGATCAGCCCCAGCATTTT	CASSLGQQDQPQHF
TRBJ2-6	-	TRBV9	-	TGTGCCAGCAGCGTAGGGGGTGGAAGGAAACGCTCTGGGGCCAACGTCCTGACTTTC	CASSVGGGRKRSGANVLTF
TRBJ2-1	-	TRBV9	-	TGTGCCAGCAGCGCCGAGGAATTTATTGAGCAGTTCTTC	CASSAEEFIEQFF
TRBJ1-4	-	TRBV6-5	-	TGTGCCAGCAGGCCGCGTGCAACTAATGAAAAACTGTTTTTT	CASRPRATNEKLFF
TRBJ2-7	-	TRBV20-1	-	TGCAGTGTCTCCCTGCGGCGGGGTTTCTACTTC	CSVSLRRGFYF
TRBJ2-7	-	TRBV5-1	TRBD2	TGCGCCAGCAGCTTGGTGGGCGGGGGGGTTTACGAGCAGTACTTC	CASSLVGGGVYEQYF
TRBJ2-2	-	TRBV29-1	-	TGCAGCGGGGGAACAGGGTCAAGAACCGGGGAGCTGTTTTTT	CSGGTGSRTGELFF
TRBJ2-7	-	TRBV6-1	-	TGTGCCAGCAGTTTGGGACAAACCTACGAGCAGTACTTC	CASSLGQTYEQYF